Below are 25 T cell receptor beta chains sequenced from a single sample in a study of blood T cell repertoires in COVID-19. Clones were read by immunoSEQ multiplex PCR, and TCRdb kept only the in-frame ones, dropping some. Seen here are 150,000 to 200,000 clones, roughly three quarters observed once, and the top ten hold approximately 5.9%. The sample was peripheral blood. These receptors all come from a woman aged 40 to 50 with COVID-19, enrolled during active disease.

V gene TRBV4-1 combines with J gene TRBJ2-1; possible D gene TRBD2, 6 bases. Germline V lookup: CDR1 MGHRA, CDR2 YSYEKL. Trimming shortened V by 8 bases and J by 8 bases, and 16 bases separated the two germline ends. This CDR3 is built from 13 residues. The CDR3 nucleotides read TGCGCCAGCCACGGAGGGCTAGTCCATGAGCAGTTCTTC. Translating gives CASHGGLVHEQFF.

This chain connects TRBV18 to TRBJ2-7; 8 bases match TRBD1. Germline loops: CDR1 KGHSH, CDR2 LQKENI. With 3 bases clipped from V and 2 bases from J, the junction kept 6 bases outside the gene matches. CDR3 length: 15 residues. CDR3 in DNA: TGTGCCAGCTCACCCCGGGGGACAGGCACCTACGAGCAGTACTTC. It specifies CASSPRGTGTYEQYF.

The chain carries TRBV5-4 and TRBJ2-5, with D possibly being TRBD1 (7 bases). This CDR3 comprises 15 residues. Germline CDR1 and CDR2: SGHNT and YYREEE (reference sequence). Trimming pared 4 bases from V and 4 bases from J, leaving 17 bases between. The CDR3 reads CASSVQGRLSETQYF. CDR3 bases: TGTGCCAGCAGCGTACAGGGGAGGCTTTCAGAGACCCAGTACTTC.

The rearrangement uses TRBV25-1 and TRBJ1-4; 9 bases fit TRBD1. Per the germline V gene, CDR1 is MGHDK and CDR2 is SYGVNS. There are 17 residues in the CDR3. The ends lost 8 bases at V and 7 bases at J; junction bases unmatched: 17. The CDR3 DNA sequence: TGTGCCAGCCAACCACGTCCCGGGACAGGGAAGGGTGAAAAACTGTTTTTT. It codes for CASQPRPGTGKGEKLFF.

V gene TRBV18 combines with J gene TRBJ2-7, with D maybe TRBD1 (6 bases). Trimming left V 1 base short and J 4 bases short, with 17 bases between. Germline loops: CDR1 KGHSH, CDR2 LQKENI. The CDR3 has 16 amino acids. Here the CDR3 reads CASSPLLARGGYEQYF. Here the CDR3 DNA reads TGTGCCAGCTCACCACTCCTCGCCAGGGGTGGGTACGAGCAGTACTTC.

The chain employs TRBV20-1 and TRBJ2-6; the match to TRBD1 covers 7 bases. V dropped 3 bases and J dropped 4; count of bases not matched to a gene: 6. The germline V gene encodes CDR1 DFQATT and CDR2 SNEGSKA (reference sequence). The CDR3 has 15 residues. CDR3 DNA sequence: TGCAGTGCTAGTTCCGACAGGGCCGGGGCCAACGTCCTGACTTTC. Encoded protein: CSASSDRAGANVLTF.

This rearrangement joins TRBV6-5 to TRBJ1-4; D is possibly TRBD1 (5 bases). The CDR3 is made up of 13 amino acids. Trimming stripped 8 bases from V and 8 bases from J, with 15 bases between. The germline V gene has CDR1 MNHEY and CDR2 SVGAGI. CDR3 DNA: TGTGCCAGCTGCCTGTGGAGGGGAGAAAAACTGTTTTTT. Amino acids: CASCLWRGEKLFF.

There are a few counts of this clone. The CDR3 loop reads CASSLLSRGEQYF. The DNA for the CDR3 is TGTGCCAGCAGCTTACTATCAAGGGGCGAGCAGTACTTC. The rearrangement uses TRBV11-2 and TRBJ2-7; the D gene is possibly TRBD1 (5 bases). Germline CDR1 and CDR2: SGHAT and FQNNGV. The CDR3 is made up of 13 amino acids. Deletions cut 2 bases from V and 6 bases from J, with 11 bases between.

V is TRBV6-5 and J is TRBJ1-5; D is ambiguous. The CDR3 is 12 amino acids. Germline lookup yields CDR1 MNHEY and CDR2 SVGAGI. V lost 8 bases and J lost 0, with 5 bases in between. CDR3 amino acids: CASGDSNQPQHF. In DNA form, the CDR3 reads TGTGCCAGCGGAGATAGCAATCAGCCCCAGCATTTT.

About this clone: A clone one base away is much larger, so this may be a read error. Other DNA sequences of this sample code for an identical CDR3. CDR3 loop: CASSLASGNQPQHF. CDR3 coding DNA: TGTGCCAGCAGCTTAGCGTCGGGAAATCAGCCCCAGCATTTT. The V and J genes are TRBV7-9 and TRBJ1-5; D gene unclear. This CDR3 has 14 amino acids. Germline CDR1 reads SEHNR; CDR2 reads FQNEAQ (reference sequence). Trimming removed 0 bases from V and 4 bases from J, with 7 bases in between.

The genes are TRBV7-6 and TRBJ1-6; 10 positions match TRBD1. Germline V lookup: CDR1 SGHVS, CDR2 FNYEAQ. V lost 5 bases to trimming and J lost 14 bases; unmatched junction nucleotides: 15. The CDR3 runs to 16 residues. For the CDR3, the DNA is TGTGCCAGCAGCATCTCCCGGGACAGGGGTCGTACGGCCCTCCACTTT. Translated: CASSISRDRGRTALHF.

This chain joins TRBV5-4 and TRBJ2-2; a possible D gene is TRBD1 (6 bases). Germline assignment: CDR1 SGHNT and CDR2 YYREEE (reference sequence). The CDR3 covers 17 residues. V dropped 1 base and J dropped 4 bases, with 17 bases sitting between them. CDR3 DNA: TGTGCCAGCAGCTTGCTAGCCACAGGGTTTAGCACCGGGGAGCTGTTTTTT. This gives the protein CASSLLATGFSTGELFF.

V is TRBV19 and J is TRBJ1-5; D is perhaps TRBD1 (5 bases). V lost 2 bases and J 2 bases, leaving 10 bases between the germline ends. Germline V CDR1 and CDR2: LNHDA, SQIVND (reference sequence). This CDR3 has 15 amino acids. DNA of the CDR3: TGTGCCAGTAGTATATTATCCAGGGGCAATCAGCCCCAGCATTTT. Encoded protein: CASSILSRGNQPQHF. Variable domain in full (rest from reference TRBV19 and TRBJ1-5): DGGITQSPKYLFRKEGQNVTLSCEQNLNHDAMYWYRQDPGQGLRLIYYSQIVNDFQKGDIAEGYSVSREKKESFPLTVTSAQKNPTAFYLCASSILSRGNQPQHFGDGTRLSIL.

V is TRBV6-5 and J is TRBJ1-3; 7 nucleotides match TRBD1. The CDR3 contains 13 residues. CDR1 MNHEY and CDR2 SVGAGI come from the germline V gene. J lost 4 bases, V lost 7 bases, and 4 bases had no gene match. The CDR3 DNA is TGTGCCAGCATCAGGACAGGCGGAAACACCATATATTTT. Translation: CASIRTGGNTIYF.

The DNA of the CDR3 is TGTGCCAGTAGTCTGACAGGGAAAGTCGGCTACACCTTC. The encoded protein is CASSLTGKVGYTF. The chain links TRBV19 to TRBJ1-2; TRBD1 matches 7 bases. The CDR3 contains 13 residues. In germline, CDR1 is LNHDA, CDR2 SQIVND (reference sequence). The ends lost 5 bases at V and 8 bases at J; junction bases unmatched: 8. Full variable domain (remainder filled in from reference TRBV19 and TRBJ1-2): DGGITQSPKYLFRKEGQNVTLSCEQNLNHDAMYWYRQDPGQGLRLIYYSQIVNDFQKGDIAEGYSVSREKKESFPLTVTSAQKNPTAFYLCASSLTGKVGYTFGSGTRLTVV.

This chain connects TRBV5-1 to TRBJ2-5; TRBD1 matches 9 bases. The J segment lost 5 bases and the V segment lost 2 bases, leaving 10 bases of the junction unmatched. The CDR3 sequence is 16 residues long. The V gene's germline CDR1 is SGHRS and CDR2 YFSETQ. The CDR3 nucleotides read TGCGCCAGCAGCTTAGGGGACAGGGTCGGTTGGGAGACCCAGTACTTC. Its protein product is CASSLGDRVGWETQYF.

The chain carries TRBV2 and TRBJ1-4; D is uncertain. V lost 5 bases, J lost 0 bases, and 7 bases lay in between. The germline V gene encodes CDR1 SNHLY and CDR2 FYNNEI. The CDR3 is 14 amino acids. CDR3 amino acids: CASSPTTTNEKLFF. The CDR3 DNA follows: TGTGCCAGCAGTCCTACTACAACTAATGAAAAACTGTTTTTT. Full variable domain (missing parts from reference TRBV2 and TRBJ1-4): EPEVTQTPSHQVTQMGQEVILRCVPISNHLYFYWYRQILGQKVEFLVSFYNNEISEKSEIFDDQFSVERPDGSNFTLKIRSTKLEDSAMYFCASSPTTTNEKLFFGSGTQLSVL.

CDR3 sequence: CATPPGSLSGANVLTF. The CDR3 bases are TGTGCCACCCCCCCAGGGTCCCTCTCTGGGGCCAACGTCCTGACTTTC. This chain links TRBV7-2 with TRBJ2-6; tentative D call: TRBD1 (5 bases). Germline V lookup: CDR1 SGHTA, CDR2 FQGNSA. CDR3 size: 16 residues. The V and J ends lost 10 bases and 0 bases respectively, with 16 bases between them.

This chain links TRBV10-1 with TRBJ1-1; unclear D gene. The germline CDR1 and CDR2 sequences are WNHNN and SYGVQD (reference sequence). V was trimmed by 7 bases and J by 1 base, leaving 10 bases between them. The CDR3 spans 13 residues. The CDR3: CASIAGWNTEAFF. The CDR3 coding sequence is TGCGCCAGCATCGCGGGGTGGAACACTGAAGCTTTCTTT.

This clone was recorded once. The chain joins TRBV2 to TRBJ1-3, with no clear D. Germline CDR1 is SNHLY and CDR2 is FYNNEI. The CDR3 has 14 amino acids. V was shortened by 7 bases and J by 0 bases, with 10 bases between the two germline ends. CDR3 coding DNA: TGTGCCAGCACCGCAACGAGCTCTGGAAACACCATATATTTT. This gives the protein CASTATSSGNTIYF.

This clone was picked up a small number of times. The sample contains more than one DNA sequence encoding this CDR3. This chain links TRBV7-9 with TRBJ2-7; tentatively, D is TRBD2 (6 bases). This CDR3 is 14 amino acids long. The germline CDR1 and CDR2 sequences are SEHNR and FQNEAQ (reference sequence). V lost 3 bases, J lost 2 bases, and 11 bases lay in between. The CDR3 is CASSLAGSAYEQYF. The CDR3 DNA is TGTGCCAGCAGCTTGGCGGGATCCGCCTACGAGCAGTACTTC.

The chain employs TRBV7-9 and TRBJ2-3; 7 bases map to TRBD1. V gave up 0 bases and J gave up 4 bases; unmatched junction bases: 4. The CDR3 consists of 15 residues. CDR1 is SEHNR, CDR2 FQNEAQ, per germline (reference sequence). Here the CDR3 reads CASSLAQGTSDTQYF. The CDR3 bases are TGTGCCAGCAGCTTAGCACAGGGGACCTCAGATACGCAGTATTTT.

This clone was counted at least ten times. In DNA form, the CDR3 reads TGTGCCAGTAGTAGGAGAATGCCAGATACGCAGTATTTT. Amino acids: CASSRRMPDTQYF. The chain links TRBV19 to TRBJ2-3, with D unresolved. CDR1 is LNHDA and CDR2 is SQIVND in the germline V gene (reference sequence). CDR3 length: 13 amino acids. Trimming removed 4 bases from V and 4 bases from J, with 9 bases in between.

This rearrangement joins TRBV7-9 to TRBJ1-3, with D unresolved. The germline V gene has CDR1 SEHNR and CDR2 FQNEAQ (reference sequence). V lost 1 base and J lost 8, with 12 bases in between. The CDR3 has 14 residues. The CDR3 nucleotides are TGTGCCAGCAGCTTAGTCACAGCTATGGACACCATATATTTT. Amino acid sequence: CASSLVTAMDTIYF.

The rearrangement uses TRBV7-8 and TRBJ1-6, with 9 bases that match TRBD1. Germline CDR1 reads SGHVS; CDR2 reads FQNEAQ. This CDR3 is 18 amino acids long. V gave up 5 bases and J gave up 8 bases; unmatched junction bases: 16. CDR3 residues: CASSPTQGADRYYSPLHF. DNA for the CDR3: TGTGCCAGCAGCCCGACACAGGGGGCCGATCGTTATTATTCACCCCTCCACTTT.